This is a list of T cell receptor beta chains from one sample in a study of blood T cell repertoires in COVID-19. Assay: immunoSEQ multiplex PCR; the TCRdb copy retains only in-frame clones and omits some. The sample contains hundreds of thousands of clones, around 86% of which appear only once. The sequenced material came from PBMCs or T cells enriched from blood (not recorded which). These receptor sequences come from a woman between 50 and 59 years old who had recovered from COVID-19. The CDR3 runs from the conserved cysteine through the conserved F or W. The D gene is left open where the match is weak. Only part of the rows carry a size: once, few, many, or a class if the clone is expanded.

TRBJ1-1 . TRBV30 . CAWTTDTEAFF TGTGCCTGGACGACAGACACTGAAGCTTTCTTT
TRBJ2-1 . TRBV28 . CASIPPGSRYNEQFF TGTGCCAGCATCCCTCCGGGGAGCCGCTACAATGAGCAGTTCTTC
TRBJ2-1 TRBD2 TRBV19 . CASSITPSGSYEQFF TGTGCCAGTAGTATAACCCCCAGCGGGAGCTATGAGCAGTTCTTC
TRBJ2-7 TRBD2 TRBV7-8 . CASSESGRAYEQYF TGTGCCAGCAGCGAAAGCGGGAGGGCCTACGAGCAGTACTTC
TRBJ1-5 TRBD1 TRBV27 . CASSLTGVGQPQHF TGTGCCAGCAGTCTTACAGGGGTGGGTCAGCCCCAGCATTTT
TRBJ1-2 . TRBV16 . CASSQSRQGGYGYTF TGTGCCAGCAGCCAATCAAGGCAGGGCGGCTATGGCTACACCTTC
TRBJ2-1 . TRBV6-5 . CASSYRADNEQFF TGTGCCAGCAGTTACCGCGCTGACAATGAGCAGTTCTTC
TRBJ1-2 . TRBV7-9 . CASSLDGGRGYTF TGTGCCAGCAGCTTAGACGGGGGACGTGGCTACACCTTC
TRBJ1-1 . TRBV19 . CASSIFMNTEAFF TGTGCCAGTAGTATTTTCATGAACACTGAAGCTTTCTTT
TRBJ1-2 TRBD1 TRBV29-1 . CSVAGQGVNGYTF TGCAGCGTCGCCGGACAGGGAGTGAACGGCTACACCTTC
TRBJ2-1 TRBD2 TRBV18 . CASSPTGLADNEQFF TGTGCCAGCTCACCAACAGGACTAGCGGACAATGAGCAGTTCTTC
TRBJ2-3 TRBD2 TRBV4-1 . CASSQGTSWADTQYF TGCGCCAGCAGCCAAGGGACTAGTTGGGCAGATACGCAGTATTTT
TRBJ2-7 TRBD2 TRBV15 . CATSSDLAGGTYEQYF TGTGCCACCAGCAGCGACTTAGCGGGAGGCACCTACGAGCAGTACTTC
TRBJ2-1 . TRBV30 . CAWSWVASEQFF TGTGCCTGGAGTTGGGTAGCTTCTGAGCAGTTCTTC
TRBJ1-1 . TRBV28 . CASILIGGNTEAFF TGTGCCAGCATTCTAATAGGAGGGAACACTGAAGCTTTCTTT
TRBJ2-5 TRBD1 TRBV5-4 . CASSPGGAPQETQYF TGTGCCAGCAGCCCAGGGGGCGCCCCTCAAGAGACCCAGTACTTC
TRBJ1-4 . TRBV7-9 . CASSSTLPGSGELFF TGTGCCAGCAGCTCCACCCTCCCAGGGTCGGGGGAACTGTTTTTT
TRBJ2-3 . TRBV5-4 . CASSLSWATDTQYF TGTGCCAGCAGCTTGTCTTGGGCCACAGATACGCAGTATTTT
TRBJ2-7 TRBD1 TRBV6-5 . CASSLRQGSYEQYF TGTGCCAGCAGCCTAAGACAGGGCTCCTACGAGCAGTACTTC
TRBJ1-4 TRBD1 TRBV9 . CASSPRDRTNEKLFF TGTGCCAGCAGCCCTCGGGACAGAACTAATGAAAAACTGTTTTTT
TRBJ2-7 TRBD1 TRBV7-8 . CASTEGAGEQYF TGTGCCAGCACTGAGGGGGCGGGCGAGCAGTACTTC
TRBJ2-1 . TRBV2 once CASSLAGTAYNEQFF TGTGCCAGCAGTTTAGCCGGCACGGCTTACAATGAGCAGTTCTTC
TRBJ2-3 TRBD2 TRBV4-1 . CASSQDLDSGRAIPDTQYF TGCGCCAGCAGCCAAGATCTGGACAGCGGGAGGGCGATCCCAGATACGCAGTATTTT
TRBJ1-6 . TRBV6-6 few CASSRLDPQGPKGAPLHF TGTGCCAGCAGTCGACTGGACCCCCAGGGCCCCAAGGGGGCACCCCTCCACTTT
TRBJ2-1 TRBD2 TRBV5-8 . CASSLGTSGLFYNEQFF TGTGCCAGCAGCTTGGGGACTAGCGGATTGTTCTACAATGAGCAGTTCTTC
TRBJ2-2 TRBD2 TRBV6-5 . CASSYLAGWSGELFF TGTGCCAGCAGTTACCTAGCGGGGTGGTCCGGGGAGCTGTTTTTT
TRBJ1-2 . TRBV9 . CASSVGQGITGSNYGYTF TGTGCCAGCAGCGTAGGGCAGGGGATCACAGGTTCTAACTATGGCTACACCTTC
TRBJ2-3 TRBD1 TRBV10-3 . CAISGGQETTDTQYF TGTGCCATCAGTGGGGGACAGGAGACCACAGATACGCAGTATTTT
TRBJ1-6 . TRBV6-1 once CASSEKPLSSYNSPLHF TGTGCCAGCAGTGAAAAACCCCTTAGCTCCTATAATTCACCCCTCCACTTT
TRBJ2-1 TRBD1 TRBV30 . CACTGAGDNEQFF TGTGCCTGTACAGGGGCCGGAGACAATGAGCAGTTCTTC
TRBJ2-1 TRBD2 TRBV7-3 . CASSLTGLQYNEQFF TGTGCCAGCAGCTTAACGGGACTACAGTACAATGAGCAGTTCTTC
TRBJ1-5 TRBD1 TRBV19 . CASSTAYRDRGRNQPQHF TGTGCCAGTAGTACAGCCTACCGGGACAGGGGTAGGAATCAGCCCCAGCATTTT
TRBJ2-1 . TRBV18 . CASSPGLGNNEQFF TGTGCCAGCTCACCGGGGCTAGGGAACAATGAGCAGTTCTTC
TRBJ2-2 . TRBV4-3 . CASSQEWVALSPGELFF TGCGCCAGCAGCCAAGAGTGGGTAGCTTTGTCCCCTGGGGAGCTGTTTTTT
TRBJ2-2 TRBD2 TRBV24-1 . CATSDPSGRTAGELFF TGTGCCACCAGTGATCCTAGCGGGAGAACCGCCGGGGAGCTGTTTTTT
TRBJ2-1 . TRBV24-1 . CATSAGGAYNEQFF TGTGCCACCAGTGCTGGCGGGGCCTACAATGAGCAGTTCTTC
TRBJ2-7 TRBD1 TRBV7-2 . CASSQGQGFYEQYF TGTGCCAGCAGCCAAGGACAGGGTTTCTACGAGCAGTACTTC
TRBJ2-7 . TRBV15 . CATSRGWESEQYF TGTGCCACCAGCAGGGGGTGGGAGTCCGAGCAGTACTTC
TRBJ2-7 TRBD1 TRBV5-6 . CASSKLGQGAVYEQYF TGTGCCAGCAGTAAGCTGGGACAGGGGGCTGTGTACGAGCAGTACTTC
TRBJ1-5 TRBD1 TRBV12-3/TRBV12-4 . CASRGTGGQPQHF TGTGCCAGCAGAGGGACAGGGGGACAGCCCCAGCATTTT
TRBJ2-7 . TRBV3-1/TRBV3-2 once CASSQEVAGPSYEQYF TGTGCCAGCAGCCAAGAGGTGGCGGGACCCTCCTACGAGCAGTACTTC
TRBJ2-2 . TRBV19 . CASRQGTGELFF TGTGCCAGTAGACAGGGCACCGGGGAGCTGTTTTTT
TRBJ2-7 TRBD2 TRBV7-2 . CASSLSTSSTYEQYF TGTGCCAGCAGCTTGTCGACTAGCAGTACCTACGAGCAGTACTTC
TRBJ2-2 . TRBV5-1 . CASSSDFTGELFF TGCGCCAGCAGCTCGGACTTCACCGGGGAGCTGTTTTTT
TRBJ2-3 . TRBV24-1 . CATSRQVRDTQYF TGTGCCACCAGTCGACAGGTTCGAGATACGCAGTATTTT
TRBJ2-1 TRBD2 TRBV11-2 . CASRPLAGVYNEQFF TGTGCCAGCAGGCCACTAGCGGGAGTATACAATGAGCAGTTCTTC
TRBJ2-1 . TRBV5-3 . CARSLGSSAEQFF TGTGCCAGAAGCTTGGGTAGCTCTGCTGAGCAGTTCTTC
TRBJ1-6 . TRBV6-4 . CASSDEVRIRSPLHF TGTGCCAGCAGTGACGAAGTCAGGATTCGGTCACCCCTCCACTTT
TRBJ1-2 TRBD1 TRBV6-5 . CASSRDRRNGYTF TGTGCCAGCAGCCGGGACAGAAGGAATGGCTACACCTTC
TRBJ1-6 TRBD1 TRBV27 . CASSLKQGVASYNSPLHF TGTGCCAGCAGTTTAAAACAGGGGGTAGCCTCCTATAATTCACCCCTCCACTTT
TRBJ2-7 . TRBV3-1/TRBV3-2 . CASSDRLEIHEQYF TGTGCCAGCAGCGACCGACTAGAAATCCACGAGCAGTACTTC
TRBJ1-1 TRBD1 TRBV28 . CASSYTGGLEQAFF TGTGCCAGCAGTTACACAGGGGGCCTGGAACAAGCTTTCTTT
TRBJ1-6 . TRBV6-4 . CASSLERGSPLHF TGTGCCAGCAGTCTGGAACGAGGTTCACCCCTCCACTTT
TRBJ2-5 . TRBV5-1 . CASSLAGGQETQYF TGCGCCAGCAGCTTGGCCGGGGGACAAGAGACCCAGTACTTC
TRBJ2-2 . TRBV7-2 . CASSLRPLASTGELFF TGTGCCAGCAGCTTAAGGCCCCTAGCGAGCACCGGGGAGCTGTTTTTT